One and the same sample provided the 14 T cell receptor beta chains below, sequenced in a study of post-analysis software for immune sequencing data. The antigens for these receptors are not known. The study, taken as a whole, reports: Five or six TRBV segments appeared more often in patients than in controls, and TRBV5-6, TRBV5-1 and TRBV20-1 were among these.

The TCR beta cDNA libraries contained unique molecular identifiers. In TCRdb, the PCR reads were re-called with MiXCR into one record per CDR3 protein. The sample lists more than 450,000 distinct CDR3 sequences, roughly 34% occurring once. The sequenced sample consisted of blood. These receptors came from a girl aged 2 to 17 with multiple sclerosis.

The chain couples TRBV4-1 to TRBJ2-3; perhaps TRBD2 as D (5 bases). The CDR3 spans 15 residues. With 8 bases removed from V and 2 bases from J, the gap between germline ends came to 17 bases. Germline CDR1 is MGHRA and CDR2 is YSYEKL. This CDR3 is CASGPGEVDTDTQYF. CDR3 DNA: TGCGCCAGCGGCCCCGGGGAAGTAGACACAGATACGCAGTATTTT.

V is TRBV9 and J is TRBJ2-1, with a possible D match to TRBD2 (6 bases). This CDR3 has 16 residues. Germline lookup yields CDR1 SGDLS and CDR2 YYNGEE. The germline V and J ends were trimmed by 4 bases and 7 bases, with 21 bases remaining between them. The CDR3: CASSSTPGLGWNEQFF. CDR3 nucleotides: TGTGCCAGCAGCTCTACGCCGGGACTGGGGTGGAATGAGCAGTTCTTC.

V gene TRBV2 combines with J gene TRBJ1-1, with TRBD1 matching over 11 bases. Unmatched junction bases numbered 6, after V lost 8 bases and J lost 4 bases. The germline V gene encodes CDR1 SNHLY and CDR2 FYNNEI. This CDR3 spans 14 amino acids. The CDR3 sequence: CASGTGGFGTEAFF. CDR3 DNA: TGTGCCAGCGGGACAGGGGGATTCGGCACTGAAGCTTTCTTT.

The chain employs TRBV29-1 and TRBJ2-3, with D hard to call. Between the trimmed V and J ends, which lost 5 bases and 0 bases, there was a span of 15 bases. This CDR3 comprises 15 residues. Germline CDR1 SQVTM, CDR2 ANQGSEA. For the CDR3, the DNA is TGCAGCGTTCAAAGGGATCTCACTAGCACAGATACGCAGTATTTT. Its translation is CSVQRDLTSTDTQYF.

This clonotype has at least ten counts. The V and J genes are TRBV27 and TRBJ2-3, with D uncertain. Germline V gives CDR1 MNHEY, CDR2 SMNVEV (reference sequence). This CDR3 spans 13 amino acids. Trimming pared 6 bases from V and 3 bases from J, leaving 10 bases between. The CDR3 spells CASSSSLTDTQYF. The CDR3 DNA sequence: TGTGCCAGCAGCTCCAGTTTAACAGATACGCAGTATTTT.

A note on this clonotype: Compared with germline, one end of the junction differs, possibly owing to a read error. J is TRBJ1-6 and V is TRBV5-1; D not resolved. Per germline, CDR1 SGHRS and CDR2 YFSETQ. The CDR3 runs 16 residues. The CDR3 DNA follows: TGCGCCGGCAGCTCCCTGTTTCGGGAGGAGGATTCACCCCTCCACTTT. Translating it yields CAGSSLFREEDSPLHF.

The CDR3 protein is CASSLFHAAGYGYTF. The CDR3 nucleotides are TGTGCCAGCAGCTTATTCCACGCGGCTGGCTATGGCTACACCTTC. V is TRBV11-2 and J is TRBJ1-2; D remains ambiguous. The CDR3 runs 15 residues. V lost 2 bases and J lost 4, with 14 bases in between. Germline V gene sequence: CDR1 SGHAT, CDR2 FQNNGV.

The table lists this clonotype with a few counts. This chain uses TRBV21-1 with TRBJ2-1; whether TRBD1, the table's D call, matches the DNA was not checked. TRBV21-1 is designated a pseudogene. The CDR3 consists of 13 residues. Written as DNA, the CDR3 is TGTGCCAGCAAGATGGACAGGGAAGATGAGCAGTTCTTC. Residues: CASKMDREDEQFF.

The chain joins TRBV27 to TRBJ2-4, with no clear D. CDR1 and CDR2 from the germline V gene are MNHEY and SMNVEV (reference sequence). V was clipped by 4 bases and J by 1 base, with 5 bases between them. The CDR3 is 13 residues long. The CDR3: CASSSTAKNIQYF. CDR3 nucleotides: TGTGCCAGCAGTTCGACGGCCAAAAACATTCAGTACTTC.

This clonotype was detected a few times. The chain couples TRBV6-1 to TRBJ2-3; no clear D. V was shortened by 2 bases and J by 4 bases, with 7 bases between the two germline ends. CDR3 length equals 13 residues. Per germline, CDR1 MNHNS and CDR2 SASEGT. Here the CDR3 reads CASSEIIPDTQYF. The CDR3 coding sequence is TGTGCCAGCAGTGAAATCATTCCAGATACGCAGTATTTT.

This clonotype was detected only a few times. V and J are TRBV28 and TRBJ2-1, with TRBD1 matching 11 bases. Germline-derived CDR1 and CDR2 are MDHEN and SYDVKM. The CDR3 covers 18 residues. J lost 2 bases, V lost 1 base, and 7 bases had no gene match. The CDR3 DNA reads TGTGCCAGCAGTTTATCCGCAGGGACAGGGGGTACCTACAATGAGCAGTTCTTC. It yields the protein CASSLSAGTGGTYNEQFF.

This clonotype was seen a few times. The V call is TRBV2, the J call TRBJ2-3; D unresolved. Per germline, CDR1 SNHLY and CDR2 FYNNEI. The length of the CDR3 is 14 residues. The V gene lost 7 bases and the J gene lost 5 bases, with 16 bases spanning the gap. The CDR3 reads CASTTAFQIDTQYF. The CDR3 region has the DNA TGTGCCAGCACCACCGCTTTCCAGATAGATACGCAGTATTTT.

The chain has TRBV18 and TRBJ2-5, with D possibly being TRBD2 (5 bases). This CDR3 has 17 residues. V was trimmed by 0 bases and J by 5 bases, leaving 19 bases between them. The germline gives CDR1 KGHSH, CDR2 LQKENI. The CDR3 nucleotides are TGTGCCAGCTCACCACCGGATGTGGGAGTCATGAGGGAGACCCAGTACTTC. It encodes CASSPPDVGVMRETQYF.

CDR3 amino acids: CASSSRGRGSYNEQFF. CDR3 nucleotides: TGTGCCAGCAGCTCCCGGGGCCGAGGCTCCTACAATGAGCAGTTCTTC. This chain links TRBV7-2 with TRBJ2-1; D may match TRBD1 or TRBD2 (5 bases each). In germline, CDR1 is SGHTA, CDR2 FQGNSA. Trimming cost V 4 bases and J 0 bases, with 13 bases left between them. CDR3 length equals 16 residues.